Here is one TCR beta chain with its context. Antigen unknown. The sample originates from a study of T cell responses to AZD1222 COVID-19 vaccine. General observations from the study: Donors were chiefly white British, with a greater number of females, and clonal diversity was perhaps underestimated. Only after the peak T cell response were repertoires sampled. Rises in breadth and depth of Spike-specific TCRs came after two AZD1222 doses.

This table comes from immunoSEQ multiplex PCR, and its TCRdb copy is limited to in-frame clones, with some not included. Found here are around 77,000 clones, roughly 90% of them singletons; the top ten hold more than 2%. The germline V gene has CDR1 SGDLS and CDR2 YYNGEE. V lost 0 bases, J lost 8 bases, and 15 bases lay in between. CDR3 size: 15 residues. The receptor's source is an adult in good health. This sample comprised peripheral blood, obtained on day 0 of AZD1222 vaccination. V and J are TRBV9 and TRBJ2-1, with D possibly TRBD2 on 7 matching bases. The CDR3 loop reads CASSVGGGPGDEQFF. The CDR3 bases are TGTGCCAGCAGCGTAGGCGGGGGCCCCGGGGATGAGCAGTTCTTC.